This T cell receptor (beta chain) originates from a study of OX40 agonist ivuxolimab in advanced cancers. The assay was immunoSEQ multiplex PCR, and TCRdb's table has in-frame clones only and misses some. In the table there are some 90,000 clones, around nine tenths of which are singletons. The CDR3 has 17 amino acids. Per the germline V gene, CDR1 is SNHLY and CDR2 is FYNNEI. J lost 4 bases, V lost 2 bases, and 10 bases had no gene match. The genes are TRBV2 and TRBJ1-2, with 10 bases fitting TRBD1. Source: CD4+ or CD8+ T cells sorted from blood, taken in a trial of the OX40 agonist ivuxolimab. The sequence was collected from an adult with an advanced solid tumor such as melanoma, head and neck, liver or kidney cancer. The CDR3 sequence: CASSERDRGSRSYGYTF. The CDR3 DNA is TGTGCCAGCAGTGAACGGGACAGGGGATCTCGTAGCTATGGCTACACCTTC.